A single sample is the source of the 28 T cell receptor beta chains below, sequenced in a study of T cells in Graves' hyperthyroidism and ophthalmopathy. The investigators amplified TCR beta CDR3 regions from RNA transcripts. Researchers ran a first-round RT-PCR on the TCR CDR3 using the HTBI primer set. TCRdb re-called the multiplex PCR reads with MiXCR, one entry per CDR3 protein. Of 250,000 to 300,000 distinct CDR3 sequences in the sample, 12% to 15% are singletons; the top ten hold 30%. Sample: blood. Receptor source: a woman aged 45-65 years with Graves' hyperthyroidism that later progressed to Graves' ophthalmopathy.

V is TRBV29-1 and J is TRBJ1-1; maybe TRBD1 (5 bases). Trimming pared 6 bases from V and 6 bases from J, leaving 11 bases between. This CDR3 region has 11 residues. The V gene's germline CDR1 is SQVTM and CDR2 ANQGSEA. The CDR3 coding sequence is TGCAGCGTCCGCAGGGACTCTGAAGCTTTCTTT. As protein: CSVRRDSEAFF.

This clonotype showed up many times. The chain is built from TRBV2 and TRBJ2-7; D not resolved. Germline lookup yields CDR1 SNHLY and CDR2 FYNNEI. The V end was cut by 0 bases, the J end by 2 bases, with 14 bases between. CDR3 length: 16 residues. CDR3 nucleotide sequence: TGTGCCAGCAGTGAAGCGGGAATACGGGCCACCTACGAGCAGTACTTC. Its protein is CASSEAGIRATYEQYF. Supplemented by reference TRBV2 and TRBJ2-7, the full variable domain reads EPEVTQTPSHQVTQMGQEVILRCVPISNHLYFYWYRQILGQKVEFLVSFYNNEISEKSEIFDDQFSVERPDGSNFTLKIRSTKLEDSAMYFCASSEAGIRATYEQYFGPGTRLTVT.

In this sample, this clonotype turned up many times. The rearrangement joins TRBV25-1 to TRBJ2-2, with 10 nucleotides matching TRBD1. J lost 0 bases, V lost 3 bases, and 1 base had no gene match. CDR1 MGHDK and CDR2 SYGVNS come from the germline V gene. The CDR3 sequence is 16 residues long. In DNA, the CDR3 is TGTGCCAGCAGTGACGGACAGGGGGCGAACACCGGGGAGCTGTTTTTT. It specifies CASSDGQGANTGELFF.

This clonotype was detected ten times or more. The chain is built from TRBV11-2 and TRBJ2-7, with a possible D match to TRBD2 (5 bases). The CDR3 spans 14 residues. Trimming shortened V by 3 bases and J by 2 bases, and 11 bases separated the two germline ends. Germline values: CDR1 SGHAT, CDR2 FQNNGV. CDR3 region: CASSFPRGTYEQYF. In nucleotides, the CDR3 is TGTGCCAGCAGCTTCCCCCGGGGAACCTACGAGCAGTACTTC.

This clonotype was counted at least ten times. The chain links TRBV7-3 to TRBJ2-1; perhaps TRBD1 as D (6 bases). The CDR3 contains 15 residues. V was cut by 3 bases and J by 0 bases, with 9 bases left in between. CDR1 and CDR2 (germline): SGHTA, FQGTGA. The CDR3 DNA reads TGTGCCAGCAGCTTTGACAGGAGCTCCTACAATGAGCAGTTCTTC. Amino acids: CASSFDRSSYNEQFF.

This clonotype was observed many times. The chain links TRBV2 to TRBJ2-1; 12 bases map to TRBD2. The V gene end was trimmed by 5 bases and the J gene end by 6 bases; junction bases not matched to a gene: 5. Germline CDR1 SNHLY, CDR2 FYNNEI. The CDR3 sequence is 15 residues long. DNA for the CDR3: TGTGCCAGCAGTAGGACTAGCGGGACCGTCAATGAGCAGTTCTTC. This encodes CASSRTSGTVNEQFF.

In its sample, this clonotype was seen many times. The V call is TRBV30, the J call TRBJ2-1; D is perhaps TRBD2 (5 bases). The CDR3 loop spans 15 amino acids. V dropped 2 bases and J dropped 4 bases, with 15 bases sitting between them. Germline V lookup: CDR1 GTSNPN, CDR2 SVGIG (reference sequence). The CDR3 region is CAWSPPGMGYNEQFF. The CDR3 DNA follows: TGTGCCTGGAGTCCACCGGGAATGGGGTACAATGAGCAGTTCTTC. Variable domain in full (rest from reference TRBV30 and TRBJ2-1): SQTIHQWPATLVQPVGSPLSLECTVEGTSNPNLYWYRQAAGRGLQLLFYSVGIGQISSEVPQNLSASRPQDRQFILSSKKLLLSDSGFYLCAWSPPGMGYNEQFFGPGTRLTVL.

The rearrangement uses TRBV6-1 and TRBJ1-2; 8 nucleotides align to TRBD1. The V and J ends lost 6 bases and 11 bases, in that order; junction bases with no gene match: 8. The CDR3 runs to 12 residues. Germline CDR1 reads MNHNS; CDR2 reads SASEGT. The CDR3 spells CASSPDRVRYTF. The CDR3 nucleotides read TGTGCCAGCAGCCCGGACAGGGTGAGATACACCTTC.

This clonotype occurred many times. J is TRBJ2-2 and V is TRBV2; D tentatively fits TRBD1 or TRBD2 (5 bases each). The CDR3 extends over 15 amino acids. CDR1 SNHLY and CDR2 FYNNEI come from the germline V gene. V was cut by 6 bases and J by 10 bases, with 21 bases left in between. In DNA form, the CDR3 reads TGTGCCAGCAGCCGAAGTCCCGGGACCGCGGTGGAGCTGTTTTTT. Protein product: CASSRSPGTAVELFF.

This clonotype appeared many times. The chain is built from TRBV11-2 and TRBJ1-1; D not certain. This CDR3 contains 13 residues. V was clipped by 3 bases and J by 3 bases, with 8 bases between them. Germline V gives CDR1 SGHAT, CDR2 FQNNGV. The CDR3 DNA follows: TGTGCCAGCAGCTTTTTCCAGTACACTGAAGCTTTCTTT. It encodes CASSFFQYTEAFF.

This clonotype was recorded many times. This chain links TRBV11-2 with TRBJ2-2; D not resolved. V was clipped by 0 bases and J by 6 bases, with 8 bases between them. From germline, CDR1 is SGHAT and CDR2 FQNNGV. The CDR3 runs to 14 residues. CDR3 residues: CASSLDEYAGELFF. Written as DNA, the CDR3 is TGTGCCAGCAGCTTAGATGAGTACGCCGGGGAGCTGTTTTTT.

The rearrangement links TRBV10-3 to TRBJ2-1; no reliable D call. Trimming shortened V by 2 bases and J by 9 bases, and 11 bases separated the two germline ends. The CDR3 runs to 13 residues. Germline CDR1 and CDR2: ENHRY and SYGVKD. The CDR3 DNA follows: TGTGCCATCAGTGAGGTTCAGAAAAGTGAGCAGTTCTTC. It encodes CAISEVQKSEQFF.

To note about this clonotype: Compared with germline, one end of the junction differs, possibly owing to a read error. V and J are TRBV7-9 and TRBJ2-2; 10 nucleotides align to TRBD2. This CDR3 spans 15 amino acids. Per the germline V gene, CDR1 is SEHNR and CDR2 is FQNEAQ (reference sequence). This chain's CDR3 is CASRRLAGNTGELFF. For the CDR3, the DNA is TGTGCTAGCAGGAGACTAGCGGGGAACACCGGGGAGCTGTTTTTT.

This clonotype was picked up many times. The CDR3 DNA reads TGTGCCAGCAGTGTCGGAGGGGTGGATCAGCCCCAGCATTTT. Translation: CASSVGGVDQPQHF. The chain recombines TRBV2 with TRBJ1-5, with D maybe TRBD1 (5 bases). V lost 4 bases to trimming and J lost 5 bases, with 12 bases between them. Per the germline V gene, CDR1 is SNHLY and CDR2 is FYNNEI. The CDR3 loop spans 14 amino acids.

The table lists this clonotype with a few counts. This rearrangement joins TRBV6-1 to TRBJ2-1, with a possible D match to TRBD2 (5 bases). In germline, CDR1 is MNHNS, CDR2 SASEGT. The V and J ends lost 7 bases and 9 bases respectively, with 16 bases between them. The CDR3 loop spans 13 amino acids. CDR3 sequence reads: CASTLIMEVEQFF. DNA of the CDR3: TGTGCCAGCACCTTAATTATGGAGGTTGAGCAGTTCTTC.

A word on this clonotype: It may be a read error: a sequence one base away is much more abundant. The chain employs TRBV2 and TRBJ2-2, with 10 bases fitting TRBD1. Per germline, CDR1 SNHLY and CDR2 FYNNEI. V gave up 11 bases and J gave up 4 bases; unmatched junction bases: 13. The CDR3 loop spans 16 amino acids. The CDR3, as DNA: TGTGCCGGCGGAAGCCCGACAGGGGGCCGCACCGGGGAGCTGTTTTTT. This gives the protein CAGGSPTGGRTGELFF. The full variable domain, rest sourced from reference TRBV2 and TRBJ2-2, is EPEVTQTPSHQVTQMGQEVILRCVPISNHLYFYWYRQILGQKVEFLVSFYNNEISEKSEIFDDQFSVERPDGSNFTLKIRSTKLEDSAMYFCAGGSPTGGRTGELFFGEGSRLTVL.

This clonotype was observed at least ten times. The chain couples TRBV29-1 to TRBJ2-7; D may be TRBD1 (6 bases). CDR3 size: 13 residues. CDR1 is SQVTM and CDR2 is ANQGSEA in the germline V gene. Trimming took off 7 bases at V and 3 bases at J, with 16 bases between the two ends. This CDR3 reads CSATLDSLYEQYF. The CDR3 DNA is TGCAGCGCAACCCTGGACAGTCTCTACGAGCAGTACTTC.

This clonotype was seen many times. V usage is TRBV9 and J usage is TRBJ2-7; possible D gene TRBD2, 5 bases. Deletions cut 7 bases from V and 3 bases from J, with 14 bases between. Germline-derived CDR1 and CDR2 are SGDLS and YYNGEE. This CDR3 has 13 amino acids. CDR3 sequence: CASAKDWNYEQYF. The CDR3 DNA sequence: TGTGCCAGCGCAAAGGACTGGAACTACGAGCAGTACTTC.

This clonotype was observed a few times. The J gene is TRBJ1-1, the V gene TRBV20-1; weak D call: TRBD1 (5 bases). V was shortened by 0 bases and J by 4 bases, with 18 bases between the two germline ends. The CDR3 runs to 16 residues. In germline, CDR1 is DFQATT, CDR2 SNEGSKA (reference sequence). CDR3 residues: CSARDRAGPLGTEAFF. DNA of the CDR3: TGCAGTGCTAGAGATAGGGCAGGGCCACTAGGCACTGAAGCTTTCTTT.

This clonotype has ten or more counts. This chain links TRBV5-1 with TRBJ1-1; 10 nucleotides match TRBD1. The CDR3 extends over 14 amino acids. CDR1 and CDR2 (germline): SGHRS, YFSETQ. With V trimmed by 2 bases and J by 6 bases, 4 bases remained unmatched. The CDR3 spells CASSLQTGGSEAFF. The CDR3 DNA reads TGCGCCAGCAGCTTACAGACAGGGGGCTCTGAAGCTTTCTTT.

This clonotype was counted many times. The chain carries TRBV6-1 and TRBJ1-2, with TRBD1 as a possible D gene (6 bases). V lost 5 bases, J lost 13 bases, and 20 bases lay in between. The CDR3 is made up of 13 amino acids. Germline lookup yields CDR1 MNHNS and CDR2 SASEGT. CDR3 protein: CASSSSIHGQTTF. CDR3 DNA sequence: TGTGCCAGCAGTTCCTCCATCCACGGACAGACCACCTTC.

There are many counts of this clonotype. The chain employs TRBV24-1 and TRBJ2-4; D ambiguous. This CDR3 spans 14 amino acids. Between the trimmed V and J ends, which lost 5 bases and 2 bases, there was a span of 9 bases. The germline V gene encodes CDR1 KGHDR and CDR2 SFDVKD. In DNA form, the CDR3 reads TGTGCCACCAGTGCTGGCTACCCCAAAAACATTCAGTACTTC. Translated: CATSAGYPKNIQYF.

This clonotype occurred a few times. The junction differs from germline at one of its ends, possibly a read error. This chain joins TRBV24-1 and TRBJ1-5; the D is unclear. CDR1 is KGHDR, CDR2 SFDVKD, per germline. CDR3 length: 13 amino acids. The CDR3 DNA is TGTGCCGCCAGAGAACGTTATAATCAGCCCCAGCATTTT. Protein: CAARERYNQPQHF.

This clonotype came up many times. The rearrangement links TRBV5-1 to TRBJ2-6; D is uncertain. The CDR3 totals 16 residues. Germline CDR1 reads SGHRS; CDR2 reads YFSETQ. V was pared by 4 bases and J by 4 bases, with 15 bases between. The CDR3 DNA follows: TGCGCCAGCAGCCCATTAGGGCCGTACGGGGCCAACGTCCTGACTTTC. It translates to CASSPLGPYGANVLTF.

The rearrangement uses TRBV2 and TRBJ1-5; 7 bases align to TRBD1. CDR1 is SNHLY and CDR2 is FYNNEI in the germline V gene. V lost 8 bases to trimming and J lost 0 bases; unmatched junction nucleotides: 7. CDR3 length equals 15 residues. CDR3 protein: CASRDSIYSNQPQHF. CDR3 DNA: TGTGCCAGCCGGGACAGTATCTATAGCAATCAGCCCCAGCATTTT.

This clonotype was counted ten times or more. This chain joins TRBV11-3 and TRBJ1-1; D is unclear. The CDR3 is 16 residues long. CDR1 SGHNT and CDR2 YENEEA come from the germline V gene. V was shortened by 5 bases and J by 0 bases, with 16 bases between the two germline ends. CDR3 amino acids: CASSPDSSRMNTEAFF. CDR3 nucleotides: TGTGCCAGCAGCCCCGATAGTTCCCGTATGAACACTGAAGCTTTCTTT.

This clonotype was detected many times. The chain carries TRBV7-8 and TRBJ1-1, with no clear D. Germline values: CDR1 SGHVS, CDR2 FQNEAQ. The CDR3 has 16 residues. V was trimmed by 5 bases and J by 3 bases, leaving 19 bases between them. This chain's CDR3 is CASSAGSFGRDTEAFF. CDR3 nucleotide sequence: TGTGCCAGCAGCGCCGGGTCCTTCGGAAGGGACACTGAAGCTTTCTTT.

This clonotype has a handful of counts. A single base separates this from a much larger clone, so it may be a read error. This chain uses TRBV28 with TRBJ1-2, with D perhaps TRBD1 (5 bases). The ends were cut back, 3 bases at V and 2 bases at J, with 16 bases in the middle. This CDR3 is 16 amino acids long. Germline V gene sequence: CDR1 MDHEN, CDR2 SYDVKM. CDR3 in DNA: TGTGCCAGCAGTTTCATAACGCGGCGGGGGAACTATGGCTACACCTTC. Translation gives CASSFITRRGNYGYTF.